This TCR beta chain comes out of a study of blood T cells in healthy people across ages. For the second PCR, which ran for about 7 to 11 cycles, a sample-barcoded 5' primer and a J-beta primer mix were used. TCRdb passed the 5' RACE reads through MiXCR, listing each CDR3 protein once. The sample contains about 1.7 million distinct CDR3 sequences, 28% of which appear only once. This CDR3 is 18 amino acids long. Germline assignment: CDR1 SGHRS and CDR2 YFSETQ. V dropped 0 bases and J dropped 1 base, with 16 bases sitting between them. V usage is TRBV5-1 and J usage is TRBJ1-4, with unresolved D. The TCR originated in a woman under 40 in good health. The sequenced sample was blood. CDR3 protein: CASSLEGDPRQTNEKLFF. The CDR3 DNA sequence: TGCGCCAGCAGCTTGGAAGGTGACCCGAGGCAAACTAATGAAAAACTGTTTTTT. The full variable domain, rest sourced from reference TRBV5-1 and TRBJ1-4, is KAGVTQTPRYLIKTRGQQVTLSCSPISGHRSVSWYQQTPGQGLQFLFEYFSETQRNKGNFPGRFSGRQFSNSRSEMNVSTLELGDSALYLCASSLEGDPRQTNEKLFFGSGTQLSVL.